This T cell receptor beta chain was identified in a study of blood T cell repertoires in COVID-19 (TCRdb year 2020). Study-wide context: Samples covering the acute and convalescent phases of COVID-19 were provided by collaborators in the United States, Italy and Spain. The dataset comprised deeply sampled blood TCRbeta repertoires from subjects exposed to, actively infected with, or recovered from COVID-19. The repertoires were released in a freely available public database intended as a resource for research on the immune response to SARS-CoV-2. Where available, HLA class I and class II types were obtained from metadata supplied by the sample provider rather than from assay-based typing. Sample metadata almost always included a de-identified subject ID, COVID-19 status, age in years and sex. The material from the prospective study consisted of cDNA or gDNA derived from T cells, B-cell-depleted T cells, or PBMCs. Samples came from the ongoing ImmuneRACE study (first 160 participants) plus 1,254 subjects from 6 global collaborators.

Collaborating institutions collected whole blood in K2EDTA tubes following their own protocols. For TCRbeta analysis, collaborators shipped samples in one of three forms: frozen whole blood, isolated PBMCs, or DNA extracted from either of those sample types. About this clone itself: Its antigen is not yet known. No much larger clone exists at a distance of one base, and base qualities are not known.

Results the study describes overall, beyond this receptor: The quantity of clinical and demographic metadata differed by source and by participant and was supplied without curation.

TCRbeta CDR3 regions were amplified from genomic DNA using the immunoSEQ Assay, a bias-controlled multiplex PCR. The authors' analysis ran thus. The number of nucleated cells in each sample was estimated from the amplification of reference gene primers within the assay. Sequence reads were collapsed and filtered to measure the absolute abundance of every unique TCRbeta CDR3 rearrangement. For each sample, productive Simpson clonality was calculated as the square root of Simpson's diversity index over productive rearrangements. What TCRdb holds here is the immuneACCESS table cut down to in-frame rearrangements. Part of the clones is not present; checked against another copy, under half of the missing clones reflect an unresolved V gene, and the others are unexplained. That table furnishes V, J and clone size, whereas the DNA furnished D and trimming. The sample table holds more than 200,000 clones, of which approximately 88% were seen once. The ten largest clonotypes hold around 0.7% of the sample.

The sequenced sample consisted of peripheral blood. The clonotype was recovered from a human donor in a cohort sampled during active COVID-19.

The DNA sequence is given as TGTGCCAGCAGCCAATCCCTGACAGGCAACACTGAAGCTTTCTTT. The resulting protein is CASSQSLTGNTEAFF. The V and J genes are TRBV16 and TRBJ1-1; the D region possibly corresponds to TRBD1 (6 bases align). CDR1 and CDR2 (KGHSY, FQNENV) derive from the germline V gene. Including cysteine and phenylalanine, the CDR3 has 15 amino acids. This entry keeps only the CDR3 DNA: 45 bases, framed from base 1. Trimming removed 0 bases from V and 2 bases from J, leaving 10 bases between the germline ends.